This T cell receptor (beta chain) was recovered during a study of T cells after yellow fever vaccination. TCRdb reanalysed the 5' RACE reads using MiXCR and keeps one entry per CDR3 protein. The table has approximately 600,000 distinct CDR3 sequences, 10% to 15% seen once. Germline CDR1 LGHDT, CDR2 YNNKEL (reference sequence). Trimming stripped 1 base from V and 9 bases from J, with 5 bases between. The CDR3 spans 11 residues. About this clonotype: Its specificity is not known.

Whole-study findings and limits: Peaking on day 5 versus 15, the secondary response was faster but weaker.

The clonotype was recovered from a man between 25 and 39 years old who received the YFV17D yellow fever vaccine. V is TRBV3-1 and J is TRBJ2-3; no firm D call. The sample in question was PBMCs, obtained on the day of the yellow fever booster vaccination. The CDR3 region has the DNA TGTGCCAGCAGCCAAGCGACAACGCAGTATTTT. Translated, it gives CASSQATTQYF.